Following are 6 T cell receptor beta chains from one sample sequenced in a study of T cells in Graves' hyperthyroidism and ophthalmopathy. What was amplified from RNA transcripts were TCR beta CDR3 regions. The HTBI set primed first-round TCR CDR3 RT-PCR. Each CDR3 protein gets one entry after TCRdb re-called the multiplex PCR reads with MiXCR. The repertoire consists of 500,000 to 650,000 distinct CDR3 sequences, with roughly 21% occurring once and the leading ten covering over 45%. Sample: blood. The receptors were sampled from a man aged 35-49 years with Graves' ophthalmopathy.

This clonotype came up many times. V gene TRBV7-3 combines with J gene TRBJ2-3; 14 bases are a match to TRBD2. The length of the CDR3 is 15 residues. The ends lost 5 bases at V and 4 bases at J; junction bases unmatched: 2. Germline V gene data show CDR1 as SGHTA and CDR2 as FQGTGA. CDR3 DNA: TGTGCCAGCAGCATGACTAGCGGGAGGGCAGATACGCAGTATTTT. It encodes CASSMTSGRADTQYF.

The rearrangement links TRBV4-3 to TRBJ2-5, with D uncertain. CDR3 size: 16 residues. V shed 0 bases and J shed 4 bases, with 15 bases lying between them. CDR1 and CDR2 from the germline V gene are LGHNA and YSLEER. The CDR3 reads CASSQELSSSGETQYF. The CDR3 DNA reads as TGCGCCAGCAGCCAAGAGCTTTCGAGTTCTGGAGAGACCCAGTACTTC.

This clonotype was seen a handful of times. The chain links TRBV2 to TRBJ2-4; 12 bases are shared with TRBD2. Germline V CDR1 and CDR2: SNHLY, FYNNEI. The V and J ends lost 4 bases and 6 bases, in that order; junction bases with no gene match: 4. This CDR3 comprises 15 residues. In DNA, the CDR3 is TGTGCCAGCAGTGCTAGCGGGGGGGCCGGAAACATTCAGTACTTC. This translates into CASSASGGAGNIQYF. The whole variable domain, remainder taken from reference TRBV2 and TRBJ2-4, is EPEVTQTPSHQVTQMGQEVILRCVPISNHLYFYWYRQILGQKVEFLVSFYNNEISEKSEIFDDQFSVERPDGSNFTLKIRSTKLEDSAMYFCASSASGGAGNIQYFGAGTRLSVL.

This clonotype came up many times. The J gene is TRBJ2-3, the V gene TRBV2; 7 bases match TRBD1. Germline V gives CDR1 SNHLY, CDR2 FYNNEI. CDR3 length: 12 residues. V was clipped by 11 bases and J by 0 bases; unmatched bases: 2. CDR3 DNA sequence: TGTGCCGGGGGACAGAGCACAGATACGCAGTATTTT. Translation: CAGGQSTDTQYF.

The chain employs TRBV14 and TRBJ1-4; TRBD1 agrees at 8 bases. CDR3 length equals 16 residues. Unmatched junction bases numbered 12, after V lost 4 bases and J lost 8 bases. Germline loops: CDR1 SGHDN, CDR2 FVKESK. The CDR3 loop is CASSRRTGSLDEKLFF. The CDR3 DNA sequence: TGTGCCAGCAGCCGCCGGACAGGGAGTTTGGACGAAAAACTGTTTTTT.

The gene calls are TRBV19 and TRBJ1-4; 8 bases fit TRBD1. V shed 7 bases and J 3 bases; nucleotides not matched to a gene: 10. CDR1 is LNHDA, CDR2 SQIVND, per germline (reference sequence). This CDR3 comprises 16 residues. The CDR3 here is CASTLTGGSANEKLFF. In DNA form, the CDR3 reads TGTGCCAGTACCCTAACAGGGGGTTCGGCTAATGAAAAACTGTTTTTT. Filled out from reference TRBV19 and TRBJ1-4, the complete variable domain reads DGGITQSPKYLFRKEGQNVTLSCEQNLNHDAMYWYRQDPGQGLRLIYYSQIVNDFQKGDIAEGYSVSREKKESFPLTVTSAQKNPTAFYLCASTLTGGSANEKLFFGSGTQLSVL.